The 9 T cell receptor beta chains listed next were all sequenced from one sample in a study of CD8 T cells in Susac syndrome (dated by TCRdb to about 2019). Libraries came from the immunoSEQ multiplex PCR assay. RNA was extracted using the RNeasy kit, and roughly 0.45 to 1 microgram was reverse transcribed with random hexamers. TCRdb trimmed the raw reads at Q25, called clones with MiXCR and kept productive beta chains. Rows with one shared CDR3 protein collapse into an entry with the most common genes and DNA. This sample comprises about 73,000 distinct CDR3 sequences, approximately 94% of them detected only once. Of the sample, around 0.4% is held by the ten largest clones. Material for sequencing was CD8+ T cells from PBMCs. These receptors all stem from a human donor with multiple sclerosis.

The chain joins TRBV18 to TRBJ1-1; D unresolved. There are 15 residues in the CDR3. Germline-derived CDR1 and CDR2 are KGHSH and LQKENI. Trimming took 0 bases from V and 1 from J, leaving 9 bases between them. CDR3 nucleotides: TGTGCCAGCTCACCACCGAAGACCGCGAACACTGAAGCTTTCTTT. Its translation: CASSPPKTANTEAFF.

The gene calls are TRBV10-2 and TRBJ1-6; D gene uncertain. The CDR3 is 15 amino acids. The germline V gene has CDR1 WSHSY and CDR2 SAAADI. The V and J ends lost 0 bases and 8 bases respectively, with 11 bases between them. CDR3 amino acids: CASSESWGNDSPLHF. CDR3 coding DNA: TGCGCCAGCAGTGAGTCATGGGGAAACGATTCACCCCTCCACTTT.

V and J are TRBV7-3 and TRBJ2-3; 8 bases match TRBD1. The germline V gene encodes CDR1 SGHTA and CDR2 FQGTGA. The CDR3 has 15 amino acids. Trimming cost V 1 base and J 0 bases; bases outside gene matches: 0. CDR3: CASSLRDRSTDTQYF. DNA for the CDR3: TGTGCCAGCAGCTTAAGGGACAGGAGCACAGATACGCAGTATTTT.

This sequence joins TRBV29-1 and TRBJ2-2; D not certain. Germline CDR1 is SQVTM and CDR2 is ANQGSEA. Trimming removed 3 bases from V and 1 base from J, with 3 bases in between. The CDR3 is 12 residues long. The CDR3 nucleotides read TGCAGCGTTGAGGGGAACACCGGGGAGCTGTTTTTT. It codes for CSVEGNTGELFF.

V gene TRBV20-1 combines with J gene TRBJ2-1, with 10 bases lining up with TRBD2. The CDR3 has 15 amino acids. CDR1 DFQATT and CDR2 SNEGSKA come from the germline V gene (reference sequence). J gave up 0 bases and V 3 bases, and 2 bases lay outside the gene matches. CDR3 residues: CSASPSGSSYNEQFF. For the CDR3, the DNA is TGCAGTGCTAGTCCTAGCGGGAGCTCCTACAATGAGCAGTTCTTC.

This clonotype was picked up one time. The chain has TRBV12-3 or TRBV12-4 and TRBJ2-5; no clear D. This CDR3 is 17 amino acids long. Deletions cut 2 bases from V and 7 bases from J, with 23 bases between. The CDR3 region is CASSLSPPHFVGGTQYF. The CDR3 nucleotides read TGTGCCAGCAGTTTATCCCCCCCTCACTTCGTAGGTGGGACCCAGTACTTC.

The gene calls are TRBV24-1 and TRBJ2-1; 7 nucleotides match TRBD1. This CDR3 has 14 residues. Trimming removed 4 bases from V and 7 bases from J; junction bases left unmatched: 6. Germline V gives CDR1 KGHDR, CDR2 SFDVKD. In DNA, the CDR3 is TGTGCCACCAGTGAGACAGGGAACGGTAATGAGCAGTTCTTC. It is translated as CATSETGNGNEQFF.

The J gene is TRBJ2-7, the V gene TRBV6-5; D is unresolved. The CDR3 sequence is 16 residues long. The germline V gene encodes CDR1 MNHEY and CDR2 SVGAGI. Trimming took 4 bases from V and 5 from J, leaving 21 bases between them. The CDR3 coding sequence is TGTGCCAGCAGTTCCGCCGTTGTGACGCCGGACCACGAGCAGTACTTC. Translating it yields CASSSAVVTPDHEQYF.

Here the CDR3 reads CASGLGRNTEAFF. The CDR3 DNA reads TGTGCTAGTGGTTTGGGACGAAACACTGAAGCTTTCTTT. This sequence joins TRBV12-5 and TRBJ1-1, with unresolved D. The CDR3 contains 13 residues. CDR1 is LGHNT and CDR2 is FRNRAP in the germline V gene. Trimming removed 1 base at V and 2 bases at J, with 5 bases between.